These 25 T cell receptor beta chains came from one sample sequenced in a study of control samples from healthy donors and cancer patients (TCRdb year 2020). Libraries were built with the immunoSEQ multiplex PCR assay. TCRdb's version of the immuneACCESS table is confined to in-frame rearrangements and falls short of the full clone set. An unresolved V gene accounts for under half of the shortfall where checked; the remainder is of unknown origin. This sample is represented by 350,000 to 450,000 clones; around 90% of them were singletons. Around 6.5% of the sample is taken by the ten largest. Sequenced input: PBMCs. The receptors were sampled from a man in his forties with head and neck cancer.

The rearrangement joins TRBV4-1 to TRBJ1-5, with TRBD1 as a possible D gene (5 bases). Trimming took 1 base from V and 3 from J, leaving 13 bases between them. Germline CDR1 reads MGHRA; CDR2 reads YSYEKL. This CDR3 is 16 amino acids long. The CDR3 sequence is CASSQVGANLNQPQHF. The DNA for the CDR3 is TGCGCCAGCAGCCAAGTAGGGGCGAACCTCAATCAGCCCCAGCATTTT.

The chain links TRBV6-1 to TRBJ2-3; TRBD2 aligns across 8 bases. In germline, CDR1 is MNHNS, CDR2 SASEGT. The CDR3 covers 17 residues. The V gene end was trimmed by 3 bases and the J gene end by 1 base; junction bases not matched to a gene: 9. In DNA form, the CDR3 reads TGTGCCAGCAGTGAGACAGGTCGAGCGGGGGGCACAGATACGCAGTATTTT. Translation: CASSETGRAGGTDTQYF.

The CDR3 sequence is CASSESPGSDTGELFF. CDR3 nucleotide sequence: TGCGCCAGCAGTGAGTCGCCAGGGTCCGACACCGGGGAGCTGTTTTTT. The chain joins TRBV10-2 to TRBJ2-2; TRBD1 is a possible D gene (5 bases). V lost 0 bases and J lost 3, with 11 bases in between. The germline V gene encodes CDR1 WSHSY and CDR2 SAAADI. The CDR3 consists of 16 residues.

This clone was detected once. This rearrangement joins TRBV7-2 to TRBJ2-7, with TRBD1 identical over 10 bases. Germline lookup yields CDR1 SGHTA and CDR2 FQGNSA. V shed 5 bases, J shed 5 bases, and the junction held 6 bases outside the gene matches. The CDR3 extends over 14 amino acids. Here the CDR3 DNA reads TGTGCCAGCAGCGGGCGGACAGGGGGAGACGAGCAGTACTTC. Amino acids: CASSGRTGGDEQYF.

The rearrangement links TRBV27 to TRBJ2-5; D is perhaps TRBD1 or TRBD2 (5 bases each). V lost 4 bases to trimming and J lost 7 bases, with 19 bases between them. Germline V gene lookup returns CDR1 MNHEY and CDR2 SMNVEV (reference sequence). There are 15 residues in the CDR3. This CDR3 reads CASSSKTGAGGTQYF. The CDR3 DNA is TGTGCCAGCAGTTCGAAGACTGGGGCAGGAGGGACCCAGTACTTC.

The rearrangement joins TRBV15 to TRBJ2-5, with D unresolved. The ends were cut back, 1 base at V and 2 bases at J, with 8 bases in the middle. The CDR3 sequence is 14 residues long. CDR1 LNHNV and CDR2 YYDKDF come from the germline V gene (reference sequence). CDR3 nucleotides: TGTGCCACCAGCAGAGTTTCCGCTCAAGAGACCCAGTACTTC. This codes for CATSRVSAQETQYF.

This sequence joins TRBV20-1 and TRBJ2-5; D unclear. The germline V gene has CDR1 DFQATT and CDR2 SNEGSKA (reference sequence). Trimming removed 5 bases from V and 4 bases from J, with 8 bases in between. The CDR3 totals 11 residues. CDR3 nucleotide sequence: TGCAGTGCTCTCGACCGAGAGACCCAGTACTTC. Protein sequence: CSALDRETQYF.

The genes are TRBV4-2 and TRBJ2-1; D is undetermined. Germline loops: CDR1 LGHNA, CDR2 YNFKEQ. The CDR3 consists of 11 residues. The V gene lost 2 bases and the J gene lost 8 bases, with 4 bases spanning the gap. CDR3 DNA sequence: TGTGCCAGCAGCCAATTTGATGAGCAGTTCTTC. It specifies CASSQFDEQFF.

This clone was observed a handful of times. The chain combines TRBV7-3 with TRBJ2-3; TRBD2 agrees at 7 bases. This CDR3 contains 16 residues. V shed 1 base and J 5 bases; nucleotides not matched to a gene: 9. Germline V gene lookup returns CDR1 SGHTA and CDR2 FQGTGA. The chain's CDR3 is CASSLMAGVQVDTQYF. CDR3 sequence (DNA): TGTGCCAGCAGCTTAATGGCGGGAGTGCAGGTAGATACGCAGTATTTT.

The V call is TRBV5-1, the J call TRBJ1-2; D is perhaps TRBD1 (5 bases). Trimming pared 6 bases from V and 7 bases from J, leaving 19 bases between. Germline values: CDR1 SGHRS, CDR2 YFSETQ. The CDR3 consists of 14 residues. CDR3 bases: TGCGCCAGCACCTTCAGGGAAAGCTCGGGTGGCTACACCTTC. It specifies CASTFRESSGGYTF.

This sequence joins TRBV5-4 and TRBJ1-2; 7 bases are shared with TRBD1. This CDR3 is 15 amino acids long. V gave up 1 base and J gave up 4 bases; unmatched junction bases: 7. The germline CDR1 and CDR2 sequences are SGHNT and YYREEE (reference sequence). The CDR3 nucleotides read TGTGCCAGCAGCTTGTCGGGACAGCGGTTCTATGGCTACACCTTC. Its protein product is CASSLSGQRFYGYTF. Full variable domain (remainder filled in from reference TRBV5-4 and TRBJ1-2): ETGVTQSPTHLIKTRGQQVTLRCSSQSGHNTVSWYQQALGQGPQFIFQYYREEENGRGNFPPRFSGLQFPNYSSELNVNALELDDSALYLCASSLSGQRFYGYTFGSGTRLTVV.

This clone appeared a few times. This rearrangement joins TRBV12-5 to TRBJ2-3; 16 positions match TRBD2. Germline-derived CDR1 and CDR2 are LGHNT and FRNRAP. The ends lost 6 bases at V and 5 bases at J; junction bases unmatched: 14. This CDR3 comprises 19 residues. The CDR3 is CASGEGQLGTSGGGDTQYF. The CDR3 DNA is TGTGCTAGTGGCGAGGGGCAGCTCGGGACTAGCGGGGGGGGAGATACGCAGTATTTT. Based on the CDR3 plus reference TRBV12-5 and TRBJ2-3, the full variable domain is DARVTQTPRHKVTEMGQEVTMRCQPILGHNTVFWYRQTMMQGLELLAYFRNRAPLDDSGMPKDRFSAEMPDATLATLKIQPSEPRDSAVYFCASGEGQLGTSGGGDTQYFGPGTRLTVL.

The rearrangement links TRBV18 to TRBJ1-1; the D gene is possibly TRBD1 (5 bases). The CDR3 spans 14 residues. Germline V gene lookup returns CDR1 KGHSH and CDR2 LQKENI. The V and J ends lost 1 base and 3 bases respectively, with 9 bases between them. The CDR3 nucleotides read TGTGCCAGCTCACCACGACAGAAAGACACTGAAGCTTTCTTT. Amino acid sequence: CASSPRQKDTEAFF.

The gene calls are TRBV4-3 and TRBJ1-2; 8 nucleotides match TRBD1. This CDR3 has 18 residues. J was trimmed by 4 bases and V by 1 base; bases with no gene match: 14. CDR1 is LGHNA, CDR2 YSLEER, per germline. CDR3 residues: CASSQVQDRERFSYGYTF. CDR3 DNA sequence: TGCGCCAGCAGCCAAGTTCAGGACAGGGAGCGGTTTAGCTATGGCTACACCTTC.

CDR3 loop: CSVEKPGVDTNEQFF. The CDR3 nucleotides read TGCAGCGTTGAGAAACCCGGAGTGGACACCAATGAGCAGTTCTTC. The chain carries TRBV29-1 and TRBJ2-1, with D perhaps TRBD1 (5 bases). The CDR3 spans 15 residues. With 3 bases removed from V and 6 bases from J, the gap between germline ends came to 18 bases. Germline V gives CDR1 SQVTM, CDR2 ANQGSEA.

A single count supports this clone. V gene TRBV6-5 combines with J gene TRBJ1-1; D unclear. V was cut by 7 bases and J by 3 bases, with 12 bases left in between. There are 13 residues in the CDR3. CDR1 MNHEY and CDR2 SVGAGI come from the germline V gene. CDR3 amino acids: CASTISADTEAFF. CDR3 DNA: TGTGCCAGCACCATATCTGCGGACACTGAAGCTTTCTTT.

In this sample, this clone turned up a few times. This chain uses TRBV10-2 with TRBJ1-3, with D uncertain. CDR1 WSHSY and CDR2 SAAADI come from the germline V gene. This CDR3 is 12 amino acids long. V was clipped by 2 bases and J by 2 bases, with 1 base between them. Written as DNA, the CDR3 is TGCGCCAGCAGTGAGCCTGGAAACACCATATATTTT. It is translated as CASSEPGNTIYF.

The chain is built from TRBV19 and TRBJ2-5, with D perhaps matching TRBD2 (6 bases). Trimming took off 3 bases at V and 5 bases at J, with 13 bases between the two ends. Per the germline V gene, CDR1 is LNHDA and CDR2 is SQIVND (reference sequence). The CDR3 is 14 amino acids. The CDR3: CASSIGGVSETQYF. In nucleotides, the CDR3 is TGTGCCAGTAGTATCGGCGGGGTGAGCGAGACCCAGTACTTC.

The J gene is TRBJ2-3, the V gene TRBV9; a possible D gene is TRBD2 (5 bases). V lost 6 bases and J lost 11, with 16 bases in between. Germline V CDR1 and CDR2: SGDLS, YYNGEE. CDR3 size: 12 residues. The CDR3 coding sequence is TGTGCCAGCAATCGGGCGGGCCAACAGCAGTATTTT. Translated, it gives CASNRAGQQQYF.

The J gene is TRBJ1-2, the V gene TRBV5-1; D perhaps matches TRBD1 (6 bases). The V end lost 1 base, the J end lost 4 bases, and 14 bases lay between the germline ends. Per germline, CDR1 SGHRS and CDR2 YFSETQ. The CDR3 is 15 residues long. CDR3 loop: CASSLTQGSVYGYTF. The CDR3 coding sequence is TGCGCCAGCAGCTTGACACAGGGCAGCGTCTATGGCTACACCTTC. The full variable domain, rest sourced from reference TRBV5-1 and TRBJ1-2, is KAGVTQTPRYLIKTRGQQVTLSCSPISGHRSVSWYQQTPGQGLQFLFEYFSETQRNKGNFPGRFSGRQFSNSRSEMNVSTLELGDSALYLCASSLTQGSVYGYTFGSGTRLTVV.

The V call is TRBV5-1, the J call TRBJ2-7, with 7 bases identical to TRBD2. This CDR3 has 15 residues. With V trimmed by 0 bases and J by 4 bases, 7 bases remained unmatched. The germline gives CDR1 SGHRS, CDR2 YFSETQ. In DNA form, the CDR3 reads TGCGCCAGCAGCTTGGGAGGGCGGGAGACTTACGAGCAGTACTTC. Its protein product is CASSLGGRETYEQYF.

The genes are TRBV2 and TRBJ2-1; 9 bases map to TRBD1. V trimming: 2 bases; J trimming: 11 bases; junction bases outside the gene matches: 7. The germline V gene has CDR1 SNHLY and CDR2 FYNNEI. This CDR3 is 14 amino acids long. The CDR3 loop reads CASSERTGVNQQFF. CDR3 DNA sequence: TGTGCCAGCAGTGAAAGGACAGGGGTTAATCAGCAGTTCTTC. The full variable domain, rest sourced from reference TRBV2 and TRBJ2-1, is EPEVTQTPSHQVTQMGQEVILRCVPISNHLYFYWYRQILGQKVEFLVSFYNNEISEKSEIFDDQFSVERPDGSNFTLKIRSTKLEDSAMYFCASSERTGVNQQFFGPGTRLTVL.

The chain is built from TRBV13 and TRBJ1-2; D is uncertain. This CDR3 is 16 amino acids long. The V gene's germline CDR1 is PRHDT and CDR2 FYEKMQ (reference sequence). The V and J ends lost 1 base and 4 bases respectively, with 16 bases between them. Here the CDR3 reads CASSLEVAREIYGYTF. Written as DNA, the CDR3 is TGTGCCAGCAGCTTAGAGGTGGCAAGGGAAATCTATGGCTACACCTTC.

The chain carries TRBV6-5 and TRBJ2-7, with unresolved D. Trimming left V 7 bases short and J 3 bases short, with 13 bases between. CDR1 MNHEY and CDR2 SVGAGI come from the germline V gene. The CDR3 contains 13 residues. This CDR3 reads CASNAAAHYEQYF. In nucleotides, the CDR3 is TGTGCCAGCAATGCGGCGGCTCACTACGAGCAGTACTTC.

V and J are TRBV27 and TRBJ2-3, with TRBD1 matching 11 bases. CDR3 length equals 16 residues. Germline lookup yields CDR1 MNHEY and CDR2 SMNVEV (reference sequence). With 6 bases clipped from V and 4 bases from J, the junction kept 9 bases outside the gene matches. CDR3 residues: CASRKDRGQWADTQYF. In DNA form, the CDR3 reads TGTGCCAGCAGAAAGGACAGGGGGCAATGGGCAGATACGCAGTATTTT.